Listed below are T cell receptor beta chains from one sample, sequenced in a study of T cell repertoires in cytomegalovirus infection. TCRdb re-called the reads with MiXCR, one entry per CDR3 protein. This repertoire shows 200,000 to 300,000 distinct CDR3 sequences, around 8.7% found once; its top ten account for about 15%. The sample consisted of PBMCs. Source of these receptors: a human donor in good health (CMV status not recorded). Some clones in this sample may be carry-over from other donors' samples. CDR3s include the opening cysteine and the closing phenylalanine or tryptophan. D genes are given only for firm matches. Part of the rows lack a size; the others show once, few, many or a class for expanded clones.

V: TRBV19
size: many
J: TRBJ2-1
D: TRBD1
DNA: TGTGCCAGTAGTGTGGTCGGGACAGGGGTTAGGAATGAGCAGTTCTTC
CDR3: CASSVVGTGVRNEQFF

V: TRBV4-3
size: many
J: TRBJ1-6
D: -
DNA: TGCGCCAGCAGCCAAGATCGGGGGTATAATTCACCCCTCCACTTT
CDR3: CASSQDRGYNSPLHF

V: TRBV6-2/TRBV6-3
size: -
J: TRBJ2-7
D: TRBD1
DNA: TGTGCCAGCAGCGGACAGGGGGCGCCGGGGGAGCAGTACTTC
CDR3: CASSGQGAPGEQYF

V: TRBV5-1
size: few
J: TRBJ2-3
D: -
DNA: TGCGCCAGCAGCTTTATCACCACCACCCTCACAGATACGCAGTATTTT
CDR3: CASSFITTTLTDTQYF

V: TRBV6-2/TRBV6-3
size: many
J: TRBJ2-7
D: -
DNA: TGTGCCAGCAGTTACCCTACAGGGCTGGGACTGCAAACCTACGAGCAGTACTTC
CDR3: CASSYPTGLGLQTYEQYF

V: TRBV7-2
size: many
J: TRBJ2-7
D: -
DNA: TGTGCCAGCAGCTTAGTAGGCAGGGGCTTACCCTACGAGCAGTACTTC
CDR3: CASSLVGRGLPYEQYF

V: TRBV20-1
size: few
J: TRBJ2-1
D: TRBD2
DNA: TGCAGTGCTAGAGATGATAGGACTAGTGAGTTCTTC
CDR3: CSARDDRTSEFF

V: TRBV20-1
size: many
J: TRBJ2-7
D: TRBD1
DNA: TGCAGTGCTCTCCGACAGGGCCTCTACGAGCAGTACTTC
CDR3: CSALRQGLYEQYF

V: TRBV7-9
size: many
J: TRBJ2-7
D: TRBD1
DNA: TGTGCCAGCAGCTTAAGTGACAGGGTGCACGAGCAGTACTTC
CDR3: CASSLSDRVHEQYF

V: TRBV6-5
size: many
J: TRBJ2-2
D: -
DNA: TGTGCCAGCAGTTACAGGCGGGCCAGGTCGAACACCGGGGAGCTGTTTTTT
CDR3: CASSYRRARSNTGELFF

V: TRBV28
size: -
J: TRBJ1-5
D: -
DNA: TGTGCCAGCAGTTTAGGGCGCACAGGGACTCTGAATCAGCCCCAGCATTTT
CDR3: CASSLGRTGTLNQPQHF

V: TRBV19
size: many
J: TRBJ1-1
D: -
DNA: TGTGCCAGTAGTACGGCGGGGGCGCGGACTGAAGCTTTCTTT
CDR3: CASSTAGARTEAFF

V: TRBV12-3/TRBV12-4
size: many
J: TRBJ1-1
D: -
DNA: TGTGCCAGCAGTCAGAAGGTGATCACTGAAGCTTTCTTT
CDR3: CASSQKVITEAFF

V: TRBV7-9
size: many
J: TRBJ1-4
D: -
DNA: TGTGCCAGCAGCTTGTTCGGGGAGAGGGGTGAAAAACTGTTTTTT
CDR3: CASSLFGERGEKLFF

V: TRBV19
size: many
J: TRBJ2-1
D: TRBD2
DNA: TGTGCCAGCTCCAAAGCGGGGGGGACCTACAATGAGCAGTTCTTC
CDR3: CASSKAGGTYNEQFF

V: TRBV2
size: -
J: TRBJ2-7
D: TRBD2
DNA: TGTGCCAGCAGTCTCGGGACTAGCCCCTACGAGCAGTACTTC
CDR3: CASSLGTSPYEQYF

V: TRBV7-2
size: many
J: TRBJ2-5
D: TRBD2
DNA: TGTGCCAGCAGCCTGGGACTAGCGGGGGTTGAGACCCAGTACTTC
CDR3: CASSLGLAGVETQYF

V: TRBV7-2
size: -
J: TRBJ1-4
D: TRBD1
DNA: TGTGCCAGCAGCTTCACAGGGGCAACTAATGAAAAACTGTTTTTT
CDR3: CASSFTGATNEKLFF

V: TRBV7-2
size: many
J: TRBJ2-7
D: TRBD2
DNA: TGTGCCAGCAGCTTCTTTAGCGGGAGAGGGTACTTC
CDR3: CASSFFSGRGYF

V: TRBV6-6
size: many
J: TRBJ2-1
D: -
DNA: TGTGCCAGCGGGGCAAATTACAATGAGCAGTTCTTC
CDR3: CASGANYNEQFF

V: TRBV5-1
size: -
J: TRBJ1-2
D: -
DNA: TGCGCCAGCAGCTTAACCTCCGTCGGGACCTATGGCTACACCTTC
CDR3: CASSLTSVGTYGYTF

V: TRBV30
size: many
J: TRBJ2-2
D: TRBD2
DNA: TGTGCCTGGAGTATAGCGGGAGCCCGCGGGGAGCTGTTTTTT
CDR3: CAWSIAGARGELFF

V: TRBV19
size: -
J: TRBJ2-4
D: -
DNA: TGTGCCAAGGGCTCGAACGCCAAAAACATTCAGTACTTC
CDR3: CAKGSNAKNIQYF

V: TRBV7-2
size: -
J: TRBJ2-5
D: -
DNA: TGTGCCAGCAGATTAGTAGGGGGTGGTCAAGAGACCCAGTACTTC
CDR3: CASRLVGGGQETQYF

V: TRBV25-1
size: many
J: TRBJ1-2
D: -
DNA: TGTGCCAGCAGTGAGTCCGAGCTAAATGGCTACACCTTC
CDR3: CASSESELNGYTF

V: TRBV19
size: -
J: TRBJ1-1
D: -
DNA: TGTGCCAGTAGTATCACTGCCGGCACTGAAGCTTTCTTT
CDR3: CASSITAGTEAFF

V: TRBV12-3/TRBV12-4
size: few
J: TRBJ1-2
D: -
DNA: TGTGCCAGCAGTTTGGGGCAGTTCAACTATGGCTACACCTTC
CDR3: CASSLGQFNYGYTF

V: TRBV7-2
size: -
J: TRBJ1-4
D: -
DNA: TGTGCCAGCAGCTTTCATAGGAAACTGTTTTTT
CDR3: CASSFHRKLFF

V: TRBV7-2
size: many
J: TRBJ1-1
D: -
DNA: TGTGCCAGCAGCGCGAGGTGGGCTTGGGGCACTGAAGCTTTCTTT
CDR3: CASSARWAWGTEAFF

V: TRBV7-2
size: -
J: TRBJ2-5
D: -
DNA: TGTGCCAGCAGCCCCTCTCGAGTAGTGGAGACCCAGTACTTC
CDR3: CASSPSRVVETQYF

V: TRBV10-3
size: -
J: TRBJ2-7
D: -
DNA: TGTGCCATCAGTGAGTCTACAGGACCCTACGAGCAGTACTTC
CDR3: CAISESTGPYEQYF

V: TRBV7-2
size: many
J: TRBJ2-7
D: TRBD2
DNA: TGTGCCAGCAGCCCCACTAGCGGGGGGGCGGGAGAGCAGTACTTC
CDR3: CASSPTSGGAGEQYF

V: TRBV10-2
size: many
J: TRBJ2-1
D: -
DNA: TGCGCCAGCAGTGACACGGAGGACCACCCTAGCAAGTTCTTC
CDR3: CASSDTEDHPSKFF

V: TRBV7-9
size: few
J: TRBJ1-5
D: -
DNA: TGTGCCAGCAGTCCGACCGGGGGGTGGAATCAGCCCCAGCATTTT
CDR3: CASSPTGGWNQPQHF

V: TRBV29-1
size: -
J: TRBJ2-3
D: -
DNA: TGCAGCGTTGCTGGCGGAGGGGTTGCAGATACGCAGTATTTT
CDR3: CSVAGGGVADTQYF

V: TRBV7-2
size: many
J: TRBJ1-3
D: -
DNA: TGTGCCAGCAGCTTACATTTCGGGGGGCCTGGAAACACCATATATTTT
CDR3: CASSLHFGGPGNTIYF